This T cell receptor (beta chain) was sequenced for a study of shared T cell receptors in the human thymus. CDR1 MNHEY and CDR2 SVGAGI come from the germline V gene. V dropped 0 bases and J dropped 4 bases, with 7 bases sitting between them. The CDR3 contains 13 residues. This clone has a handful of counts. Here immunoSEQ multiplex PCR was the method, and the copy in TCRdb shows in-frame clones only, minus some. The data show under 700,000 clones, with around 82% seen just once and about 0.014% held by the top ten. The same sample was also used in a study of human thymus T cells.

The specimen was thymocytes. This TCR was sampled from a boy younger than two with a congenital heart defect. The chain carries TRBV6-5 and TRBJ2-7, with D perhaps TRBD1 (5 bases). CDR3: CASSYSQGYEQYF. The CDR3 DNA follows: TGTGCCAGCAGTTACTCCCAGGGTTACGAGCAGTACTTC.